These T cell receptor beta chains were read from a single sample in a study of T cells in Graves' hyperthyroidism and ophthalmopathy. Each CDR3 protein is one row after TCRdb ran MiXCR on the multiplex PCR reads. The sample includes roughly 180,000 distinct CDR3 sequences, approximately 9% seen only once; the top ten take more than 20%. Sequenced input: blood. The receptors originated from a woman aged 18-29 years with Graves' hyperthyroidism that later progressed to Graves' ophthalmopathy. CDR3s leave out the opening cysteine and the closing phenylalanine or tryptophan.

v_gene	j_gene	CDR3aa
TRBV20-1	TRBJ2-3	RPTSGGLGDTQY
TRBV27	TRBJ1-5	ASSLRSGRNQPQH
TRBV4-2	TRBJ2-7	ASSQDGAEQY
TRBV28	TRBJ1-6	ASSLWTGTYNSPLH
TRBV6-1	TRBJ2-1	ASSSDTSGRPGPNNEQF
TRBV19	TRBJ1-2	ASSIGIGQDGYT
TRBV28	TRBJ2-1	ASSLTGTNEQF
TRBV12-3/TRBV12-4	TRBJ1-4	ASSPERAGEKLF
TRBV3-1	TRBJ2-5	ASSPTSSGQETQY
TRBV30	TRBJ2-1	AWSVSPDGQF
TRBV25-1	TRBJ2-1	ASSEPGKDEQF
TRBV27	TRBJ1-6	ASSAGQVISPLH
TRBV12-3/TRBV12-4	TRBJ1-4	ASSAGVGVNEKLF
TRBV9	TRBJ2-5	ASSEGGGEETQY
TRBV19	TRBJ2-1	ASSLAGPHNEQF
TRBV5-1	TRBJ2-7	ASSEGTGGYYEQY
TRBV7-8	TRBJ1-4	ASSPFSELGTNEKLF
TRBV27	TRBJ2-1	ASIPGPPLSYNEQF
TRBV20-1	TRBJ2-1	SARDIQGGPGLAGVTYNEQF
TRBV4-1	TRBJ2-7	ASSQYRDSFEQY
TRBV6-2/TRBV6-3	TRBJ2-7	ASSFGLGQY
TRBV29-1	TRBJ2-1	SGSDSSSYNEQF
TRBV14	TRBJ1-1	ASSQVRGNTEAF
TRBV20-1	TRBJ2-5	SASRGLAGGAETQY
TRBV19	TRBJ2-1	ASSSNFRDRGRDEQF
TRBV5-8	TRBJ2-7	ASSFPGWEQY
TRBV7-6	TRBJ1-1	ASSLVGGGAGTEAF
TRBV7-9	TRBJ2-1	ASSFTRPYNEQF
TRBV4-2	TRBJ2-5	ASSQELALGGETQY
TRBV5-6	TRBJ1-1	ASSSKTGGDTEAF
TRBV10-3	TRBJ1-2	AISTEGYGYT
TRBV12-3/TRBV12-4	TRBJ1-1	ASSFYTEAF
TRBV6-1	TRBJ2-1	ASSDNRGGEQF
TRBV7-3	TRBJ2-1	ASSTGAFYNEQF
TRBV6-2/TRBV6-3	TRBJ2-2	ASSWGLARTPGSCF
TRBV9	TRBJ2-1	ASSVGLAGYNEQF
TRBV27	TRBJ2-1	ASRIQGARNEQF
TRBV18	TRBJ1-3	ASSLQDTYSGNTIY
TRBV6-5	TRBJ1-2	ASSLTGKHGYT
TRBV6-1	TRBJ1-2	ASSSTGLSDYT
TRBV30	TRBJ1-2	AWRQFYGYT
TRBV20-1	TRBJ2-3	GASRQGVTDTQY
TRBV3-1	TRBJ2-3	ASAIGGTSTDTQY
TRBV28	TRBJ1-5	ASIPTGMGNQPQH
TRBV9	TRBJ2-3	ASSVGVATDTQY
TRBV28	TRBJ2-3	ASSFSDSTDTQY
TRBV3-1	TRBJ1-4	ASSQGRQGRDEKLF
TRBV14	TRBJ1-1	ASSQMGGGGRAEAF
TRBV7-8	TRBJ2-3	ASSLGATRTDTQY
TRBV5-1	TRBJ2-7	ASSLVREGSYEQY
TRBV11-1	TRBJ2-4	ASSSTGTVKNIQY
TRBV20-1	TRBJ2-3	SARVSGTIGDTQY
TRBV12-3/TRBV12-4	TRBJ1-1	ASSLTDEGGGPAF
TRBV19	TRBJ2-7	ASSIERNSYEQY
TRBV6-1	TRBJ2-7	ASSRVTGSSYEQY